The rows below give T cell receptor beta chains drawn from one sample of a study of spatial heterogeneity in lung cancer. MiXCR was run by TCRdb on the 5' RACE reads, yielding one entry per CDR3 protein. Counted here are some 110,000 distinct CDR3 sequences, 10% to 15% occurring once; the ten biggest clones make up around 16%. Sequenced here: PBMCs, sampled at follow-up. The receptors derive from a male donor with early-stage non-small cell lung cancer. Both conserved end residues are part of each CDR3. The D gene is left open where the match is weak. Clone size is given for some rows only: seen once, a few or many times, or a class if the clone is expanded.

v_call	d_call	cdr3_length	clone_size	j_call	cdr3_aa	cdr3_nt
TRBV6-5	NA	13	many	TRBJ1-2	CASRVDRRSGYTF	TGTGCCAGCAGGGTCGATAGGCGGTCTGGCTACACCTTC
TRBV5-6	TRBD1	13	many	TRBJ2-7	CASSWGQSYEQYF	TGTGCCAGCAGCTGGGGACAGTCCTACGAGCAGTACTTC
TRBV5-4	NA	15	NA	TRBJ2-2	CASSLDLLNTGELFF	TGTGCCAGCAGCTTGGACCTCTTAAACACCGGGGAGCTGTTTTTT
TRBV7-2	NA	17	few	TRBJ2-6	CASSPRGYDSGANVLTF	TGTGCCAGCAGCCCCCGCGGGTACGACTCTGGGGCCAACGTCCTGACTTTC
TRBV20-1	TRBD2	14	NA	TRBJ2-3	CSAVSGLSTDTQYF	TGCAGTGCTGTTAGCGGGCTAAGCACAGATACGCAGTATTTT
TRBV20-1	NA	14	few	TRBJ2-7	CSALEGGSSYEQYF	TGCAGTGCGTTAGAGGGGGGTAGCTCCTACGAGCAGTACTTC
TRBV11-2	TRBD2	14	few	TRBJ2-5	CASSPIGLARTQYF	TGTGCCAGCAGCCCCATTGGACTAGCGAGGACCCAGTACTTC
TRBV29-1	TRBD2	14	many	TRBJ2-5	CSVKRGGGLETQYF	TGCAGCGTTAAGCGGGGGGGCGGCCTAGAGACCCAGTACTTC
TRBV12-3/TRBV12-4	NA	15	few	TRBJ2-1	CASSRTASSYNEQFF	TGTGCCAGCAGCCGGACTGCAAGCTCCTACAATGAGCAGTTCTTC
TRBV5-4	TRBD1	18	NA	TRBJ2-3	CASSSGFGQARRYDTQYF	TGTGCCAGCAGCTCGGGGTTTGGACAGGCCCGGAGATACGATACGCAGTATTTT
TRBV14	NA	15	NA	TRBJ1-6	CASSQAGQYNSPLHF	TGTGCCAGCAGCCAAGCCGGACAGTATAATTCACCCCTCCACTTT
TRBV14	NA	16	NA	TRBJ1-5	CASSQDSGRGNQPQHF	TGTGCCAGCAGCCAAGATAGTGGCAGGGGCAATCAGCCCCAGCATTTT
TRBV7-2	NA	15	many	TRBJ1-5	CASSLQELSNQPQHF	TGTGCCAGCAGCTTACAGGAATTGAGCAATCAGCCCCAGCATTTT
TRBV7-2	NA	13	many	TRBJ2-7	CASSFKGSYEQYF	TGTGCCAGCAGCTTTAAGGGATCCTACGAGCAGTACTTC
TRBV5-1	TRBD1	15	few	TRBJ2-3	CASSSGQILTDTQYF	TGCGCCAGCAGCTCGGGACAGATACTCACAGATACGCAGTATTTT
TRBV6-2/TRBV6-3	NA	18	few	TRBJ1-6	CASSYRGTQSSYNSPLHF	TGTGCCAGCAGTTACCGCGGGACCCAAAGCTCCTATAATTCACCCCTCCACTTT
TRBV29-1	TRBD1	14	many	TRBJ1-4	CSVRTGAGNEKLFF	TGCAGCGTTCGTACAGGGGCTGGTAATGAAAAACTGTTTTTT
TRBV3-1	NA	11	few	TRBJ2-7	CATSIDYEQYF	TGTGCCACGTCAATTGACTACGAGCAGTACTTC